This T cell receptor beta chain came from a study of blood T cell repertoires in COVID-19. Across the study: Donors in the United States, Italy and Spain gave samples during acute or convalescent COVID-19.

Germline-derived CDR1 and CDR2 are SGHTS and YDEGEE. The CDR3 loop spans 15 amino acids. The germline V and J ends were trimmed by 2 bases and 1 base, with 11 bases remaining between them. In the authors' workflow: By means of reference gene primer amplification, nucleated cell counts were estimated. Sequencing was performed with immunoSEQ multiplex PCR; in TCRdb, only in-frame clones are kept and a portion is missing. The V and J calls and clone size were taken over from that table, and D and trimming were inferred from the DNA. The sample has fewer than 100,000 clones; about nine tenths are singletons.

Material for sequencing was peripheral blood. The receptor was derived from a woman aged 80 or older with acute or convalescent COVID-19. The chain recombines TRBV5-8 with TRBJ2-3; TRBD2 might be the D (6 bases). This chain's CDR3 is CASSFGSIGTDTQYF. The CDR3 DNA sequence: TGTGCCAGCAGCTTCGGGAGTATTGGCACAGATACGCAGTATTTT.